These 28 T cell receptor beta chains were all obtained from the same sample, sequenced in a study of technical replicates of blood from a handful of donors listed by TCRdb under 2017. Libraries were constructed by the immunoSEQ multiplex PCR assay. TCRdb obtained this table from immuneACCESS and retained in-frame rearrangements with V and J assigned. These tables miss some clones; where compared with another copy, unresolved V genes account for less than half of the shortfall, and the remainder is unexplained. This sample is represented by around 79,000 clones; 90% to 95% of them were singletons. The ten largest account for around 0.26% of the sample. The specimen was T cells isolated from PBMCs. All receptors derive from a human donor in good health.

A note on this clone: Germline and junction disagree at one end, which may indicate a read error. The same CDR3 is also encoded by other DNA sequences in this sample. This chain links TRBV28 with TRBJ2-7; tentatively, D is TRBD2 (5 bases). Germline-derived CDR1 and CDR2 are MDHEN and SYDVKM. This CDR3 region has 13 residues. This chain's CDR3 is CASALGGAYEQYF. CDR3 DNA sequence: TGCGCCAGCGCCCTCGGAGGTGCCTACGAGCAGTACTTC.

The genes are TRBV19 and TRBJ1-1, with 7 bases that match TRBD1. From germline, CDR1 is LNHDA and CDR2 SQIVND (reference sequence). With 4 bases clipped from V and 10 bases from J, the junction kept 9 bases outside the gene matches. This CDR3 contains 13 residues. The CDR3 nucleotides read TGTGCCAGTAGTACACCGGACAGGACACGAGCTTTCTTT. It specifies CASSTPDRTRAFF.

This chain joins TRBV7-9 and TRBJ1-1; possibly TRBD1 for D (5 bases). V lost 6 bases and J lost 5, with 16 bases in between. The CDR3 spans 14 residues. Germline V CDR1 and CDR2: SEHNR, FQNEAQ (reference sequence). CDR3 sequence: CASREQDVGTEAFF. Written as DNA, the CDR3 is TGTGCCAGCAGGGAACAGGATGTAGGGACTGAAGCTTTCTTT.

V is TRBV6-5 and J is TRBJ1-2; D uncertain. V was cut by 4 bases and J by 7 bases, with 13 bases left in between. This CDR3 has 13 residues. CDR1 is MNHEY and CDR2 is SVGAGI in the germline V gene. The CDR3 region is CASSFLRGGGYTF. For the CDR3, the DNA is TGTGCCAGCAGTTTCCTCCGGGGTGGTGGCTACACCTTC.

The chain couples TRBV29-1 to TRBJ2-5, with D perhaps TRBD1 (6 bases). From germline, CDR1 is SQVTM and CDR2 ANQGSEA. V lost 7 bases and J lost 2, with 14 bases in between. The CDR3 is made up of 13 amino acids. The CDR3 sequence is CSAPQGPQETQYF. As DNA, the CDR3 is TGCAGCGCCCCACAGGGCCCACAAGAGACCCAGTACTTC.

The chain uses TRBV6-5 and TRBJ1-2, with 8 bases matching TRBD1. The germline gives CDR1 MNHEY, CDR2 SVGAGI. The junction had 8 bases not matched to a gene; V was cut back by 8 bases and J by 3 bases. This CDR3 contains 14 residues. CDR3 residues: CASGDRWGDYGYTF. The CDR3 region has the DNA TGTGCCAGCGGGGACAGGTGGGGGGACTATGGCTACACCTTC.

The rearrangement uses TRBV29-1 and TRBJ1-2; TRBD1 might be the D (5 bases). Trimming stripped 3 bases from V and 9 bases from J, with 23 bases between. Germline V gene lookup returns CDR1 SQVTM and CDR2 ANQGSEA. The CDR3 loop spans 15 amino acids. For the CDR3, the DNA is TGCAGCGTTGATGAGCGTCAGGGCTATTCAGTTAGCTACACCTTC. Translation: CSVDERQGYSVSYTF.

The gene calls are TRBV19 and TRBJ1-2; 12 nucleotides agree with TRBD1. Trimming at V came to 6 bases and at J to 7 bases, leaving 6 bases not matched to a gene. CDR1 and CDR2 (germline): LNHDA, SQIVND (reference sequence). The CDR3 sequence is 14 residues long. The CDR3 DNA sequence: TGTGCCAGTAGGCCGGGACAGGGGGCGCTTGGCTACACCTTC. Residues: CASRPGQGALGYTF.

The V gene is TRBV6-1, the J gene TRBJ2-7; 7 bases align to TRBD1. Looked up from germline, CDR1 is MNHNS and CDR2 is SASEGT. The CDR3 covers 14 residues. V lost 5 bases and J lost 2; bases outside the gene matches: 6. The CDR3, as DNA: TGTGCCAGCAGTCCATGGACAGGAGCCTACGAGCAGTACTTC. This codes for CASSPWTGAYEQYF.

This clone was picked up a small number of times. The V gene is TRBV30, the J gene TRBJ1-4; D is undetermined. Germline V gene lookup returns CDR1 GTSNPN and CDR2 SVGIG (reference sequence). V lost 3 bases to trimming and J lost 7 bases, with 9 bases between them. The CDR3 has 12 amino acids. The CDR3 DNA is TGTGCCTGGAGAGTTTCGAGTGAAAAACTGTTTTTT. Encoded protein: CAWRVSSEKLFF. The complete variable domain, with remaining parts taken from reference TRBV30 and TRBJ1-4, reads SQTIHQWPATLVQPVGSPLSLECTVEGTSNPNLYWYRQAAGRGLQLLFYSVGIGQISSEVPQNLSASRPQDRQFILSSKKLLLSDSGFYLCAWRVSSEKLFFGSGTQLSVL.

This sequence joins TRBV9 and TRBJ2-7, with 9 bases lining up with TRBD1. Losses at the gene ends were 3 bases for V and 3 bases for J; bases not matched to a gene: 10. The germline CDR1 and CDR2 sequences are SGDLS and YYNGEE. The CDR3 is 16 residues long. In DNA form, the CDR3 reads TGTGCCAGCAGCGGAGCGGGACAGGGACCAAACTACGAGCAGTACTTC. Translating gives CASSGAGQGPNYEQYF.

The chain is built from TRBV29-1 and TRBJ1-2; D is unresolved. V gave up 4 bases and J gave up 4 bases, with 13 bases separating them. CDR3 length: 13 amino acids. CDR1 SQVTM and CDR2 ANQGSEA come from the germline V gene. DNA of the CDR3: TGCAGCGTTGGCGCAGGAGGACCCTATGGCTACACCTTC. This translates into CSVGAGGPYGYTF. The whole variable domain, remainder taken from reference TRBV29-1 and TRBJ1-2, is SAVISQKPSRDICQRGTSLTIQCQVDSQVTMMFWYRQQPGQSLTLIATANQGSEATYESGFVIDKFPISRPNLTFSTLTVSNMSPEDSSIYLCSVGAGGPYGYTFGSGTRLTVV.

This chain connects TRBV19 to TRBJ1-5, with D unclear. The V gene's germline CDR1 is LNHDA and CDR2 SQIVND (reference sequence). This CDR3 comprises 16 residues. V was clipped by 2 bases and J by 6 bases, with 17 bases between them. CDR3 in amino acids: CASSITRAGGFQPQHF. The CDR3 DNA reads TGTGCCAGTAGTATAACCCGGGCCGGAGGGTTTCAGCCCCAGCATTTT.

This clone was seen a single time. The chain is built from TRBV28 and TRBJ2-3; tentatively, D is TRBD2 (5 bases). Germline V gives CDR1 MDHEN, CDR2 SYDVKM. This CDR3 spans 14 amino acids. V lost 2 bases to trimming and J lost 2 bases, with 8 bases between them. CDR3 in DNA: TGTGCCAGCAGTTTAGAGGGAAACACAGATACGCAGTATTTT. This sequence encodes CASSLEGNTDTQYF.

The count of this clone is one. The gene calls are TRBV11-2 and TRBJ2-2; 7 bases align to TRBD2. The V gene's germline CDR1 is SGHAT and CDR2 FQNNGV. Trimming took 6 bases from V and 1 from J; bases not matched to a gene: 5. CDR3 length: 15 amino acids. The CDR3 is CASRPLAVNTGELFF. In DNA, the CDR3 is TGTGCCAGCAGACCCCTAGCGGTGAACACCGGGGAGCTGTTTTTT.

The chain uses TRBV11-2 and TRBJ2-7; TRBD1 matches at 7 bases. V lost 3 bases, J lost 4 bases, and 9 bases stayed unmatched. This CDR3 region has 15 residues. CDR1 and CDR2 (germline): SGHAT, FQNNGV. The CDR3 DNA follows: TGTGCCAGCAGCTTGGTGGGGACAGTGTTGTACGAGCAGTACTTC. As protein: CASSLVGTVLYEQYF.

J is TRBJ1-1 and V is TRBV5-1; D call uncertain. V lost 7 bases to trimming and J lost 2 bases, with 12 bases between them. The CDR3 consists of 13 residues. Germline V gene data show CDR1 as SGHRS and CDR2 as YFSETQ. CDR3 protein: CASAASSNTEAFF. CDR3 nucleotides: TGCGCCAGCGCCGCGTCTTCCAACACTGAAGCTTTCTTT.

The chain links TRBV28 to TRBJ2-1; D perhaps matches TRBD2 (5 bases). Trimming took off 5 bases at V and 4 bases at J, with 12 bases between the two ends. Germline-derived CDR1 and CDR2 are MDHEN and SYDVKM. The CDR3 contains 14 residues. In DNA form, the CDR3 reads TGTGCCAGCAGTAAACGGGATTTATACAATGAGCAGTTCTTC. The encoded protein is CASSKRDLYNEQFF.

J is TRBJ1-2 and V is TRBV5-1; 10 bases match TRBD1. The CDR3 is 16 amino acids. V gave up 1 base and J gave up 8 bases; unmatched junction bases: 11. CDR1 and CDR2 from the germline V gene are SGHRS and YFSETQ. The CDR3 DNA follows: TGCGCCAGCAGCTTGTCCGCCCGGACAGGGGGTCGGGGCTACACCTTC. Its protein product is CASSLSARTGGRGYTF.

V usage is TRBV14 and J usage is TRBJ2-7; TRBD2 matches at 7 bases. V lost 0 bases to trimming and J lost 2 bases; unmatched junction nucleotides: 10. Germline lookup yields CDR1 SGHDN and CDR2 FVKESK. The CDR3 runs to 17 residues. CDR3 region: CASSQDPSGRGTYEQYF. The CDR3 DNA reads TGTGCCAGCAGCCAAGATCCCAGCGGGCGGGGGACCTACGAGCAGTACTTC.

The chain combines TRBV5-4 with TRBJ1-2, with D perhaps matching TRBD1 (5 bases). Between the trimmed V and J ends, which lost 2 bases and 1 base, there was a span of 6 bases. This CDR3 is built from 13 residues. Germline-derived CDR1 and CDR2 are SGHNT and YYREEE (reference sequence). CDR3 residues: CASSFGGNYGYTF. The CDR3 DNA reads as TGTGCCAGCAGCTTCGGGGGTAACTATGGCTACACCTTC.

The chain combines TRBV6-1 with TRBJ2-5; D is uncertain. The CDR3 loop spans 13 amino acids. Germline V lookup: CDR1 MNHNS, CDR2 SASEGT. Trimming shortened V by 4 bases and J by 1 base, and 7 bases separated the two germline ends. The CDR3 protein is CASSGNFQETQYF. In DNA form, the CDR3 reads TGTGCCAGCAGTGGTAACTTCCAAGAGACCCAGTACTTC.

This chain connects TRBV11-3 to TRBJ1-4; TRBD1 aligns across 7 bases. The CDR3 runs to 14 residues. Trimming at V came to 3 bases and at J to 6 bases, leaving 4 bases not matched to a gene. Germline CDR1 and CDR2: SGHNT and YENEEA. CDR3 bases: TGTGCCAGCAGCTTTGCCAGGGGGGATGAAAAACTGTTTTTT. Protein: CASSFARGDEKLFF.

This sequence joins TRBV11-2 and TRBJ1-3, with D possibly TRBD1 on 6 matching bases. CDR3 length equals 15 residues. Between the trimmed V and J ends, which lost 6 bases and 4 bases, there was a span of 16 bases. Germline V gene lookup returns CDR1 SGHAT and CDR2 FQNNGV. This chain's CDR3 is CASRTNRVLGNTIYF. DNA for the CDR3: TGTGCCAGCAGGACGAACAGGGTACTGGGAAACACCATATATTTT.

This clone was seen a few times. The rearrangement uses TRBV7-6 and TRBJ2-7; 7 positions match TRBD1. The ends lost 8 bases at V and 4 bases at J; junction bases unmatched: 8. The germline CDR1 and CDR2 sequences are SGHVS and FNYEAQ. CDR3 length equals 13 residues. Here the CDR3 reads CASPIGTAYEQYF. The CDR3 bases are TGTGCCAGCCCTATAGGGACAGCATACGAGCAGTACTTC.

This clone was recorded only once. The rearrangement links TRBV15 to TRBJ2-3; TRBD1 matches 9 bases. The trim removed 3 bases at V and 6 bases at J, leaving 10 bases unmatched. Germline CDR1 and CDR2: LNHNV and YYDKDF (reference sequence). The CDR3 has 16 amino acids. This CDR3 reads CATSSVEGQGHDTQYF. In nucleotides, the CDR3 is TGTGCCACCAGCAGCGTCGAGGGACAGGGTCACGATACGCAGTATTTT. The whole variable domain, filled in from reference TRBV15 and TRBJ2-3, reads DAMVIQNPRYQVTQFGKPVTLSCSQTLNHNVMYWYQQKSSQAPKLLFHYYDKDFNNEADTPDNFQSRRPNTSFCFLDIRSPGLGDTAMYLCATSSVEGQGHDTQYFGPGTRLTVL.

This chain connects TRBV5-4 to TRBJ2-3; maybe TRBD1 (6 bases). Trimming left V 3 bases short and J 4 bases short, with 12 bases between. CDR1 and CDR2 from the germline V gene are SGHNT and YYREEE (reference sequence). The CDR3 loop spans 14 amino acids. The CDR3 region is CASSYTGSPDTQYF. The CDR3 bases are TGTGCCAGCAGCTATACAGGGTCCCCAGATACGCAGTATTTT.

The chain combines TRBV9 with TRBJ2-5; 10 positions match TRBD2. The CDR3 is 16 amino acids. Germline CDR1 SGDLS, CDR2 YYNGEE. The junction had 8 bases not matched to a gene; V was cut back by 2 bases and J by 4 bases. CDR3 nucleotides: TGTGCCAGCAGCGTGTCTAGCGGGAGAGGAACAGAGACCCAGTACTTC. It is translated as CASSVSSGRGTETQYF.